Presented here are 14 T cell receptor beta chains from one specimen sequenced in a study of blood T cells in healthy people across ages. Together with a sample-barcoded 5' primer, a J-beta primer mix was included in a second PCR lasting about 7 to 11 cycles. MiXCR, run by TCRdb on the 5' RACE reads, gives a single entry per CDR3 protein. Of 550,000 to 600,000 distinct CDR3 sequences in the sample, less than 60% were seen once. The sequencing input was blood. These receptors came from a man at least 80 years old in good health.

The rearrangement uses TRBV7-9 and TRBJ2-1, with D tentatively TRBD1 (5 bases). Germline V gives CDR1 SEHNR, CDR2 FQNEAQ (reference sequence). CDR3 length equals 13 residues. V was trimmed by 7 bases and J by 5 bases, leaving 12 bases between them. CDR3: CASNRRQNNEQFF. In DNA form, the CDR3 reads TGTGCCAGCAACAGGCGACAGAACAATGAGCAGTTCTTC. Full variable domain (remainder filled in from reference TRBV7-9 and TRBJ2-1): DTGVSQNPRHKITKRGQNVTFRCDPISEHNRLYWYRQTLGQGPEFLTYFQNEAQLEKSRLLSDRFSAERPKGSFSTLEIQRTEQGDSAMYLCASNRRQNNEQFFGPGTRLTVL.

The J gene is TRBJ2-3, the V gene TRBV29-1; TRBD2 might be the D (7 bases). Germline CDR1 SQVTM, CDR2 ANQGSEA. The CDR3 is made up of 12 amino acids. Trimming took off 7 bases at V and 7 bases at J, with 15 bases between the two ends. CDR3 protein: CSGGRETNTQYF. The CDR3 DNA sequence: TGCAGCGGGGGGCGGGAGACTAATACGCAGTATTTT.

This clonotype was seen more than once but under ten times. The CDR3 protein is CSVGWVSVTDTQYF. The CDR3 region has the DNA TGCAGCGTTGGGTGGGTTTCTGTCACAGATACGCAGTATTTT. V gene TRBV29-1 combines with J gene TRBJ2-3, with D unclear. Germline CDR1 is SQVTM and CDR2 is ANQGSEA. This CDR3 has 14 residues. V lost 4 bases, J lost 2 bases, and 13 bases lay in between.

This clonotype was seen a handful of times. The chain employs TRBV12-3 or TRBV12-4 and TRBJ2-5; 12 positions match TRBD2. Losses at the gene ends were 11 bases for V and 5 bases for J; bases not matched to a gene: 6. There are 13 residues in the CDR3. CDR3 nucleotides: TGTGCCGTTAGGACTAGCGGGGTGGAGACCCAGTACTTC. It translates to CAVRTSGVETQYF.

CDR3 DNA: TGCAGTGCTAGAGGGGACAGGGGACTAGCCAAAAACATTCAGTACTTC. Translated: CSARGDRGLAKNIQYF. The V and J genes are TRBV20-1 and TRBJ2-4, with 10 nucleotides matching TRBD1. Germline V lookup: CDR1 DFQATT, CDR2 SNEGSKA (reference sequence). J lost 0 bases, V lost 1 base, and 3 bases had no gene match. The CDR3 covers 16 residues.

This clonotype was seen only once. The CDR3 is CASSPDAGLAGSTGELFF. The CDR3, as DNA: TGTGCCAGCAGCCCGGACGCGGGACTAGCGGGAAGCACCGGGGAGCTGTTTTTT. The chain carries TRBV7-2 and TRBJ2-2; 13 bases align to TRBD2. Germline values: CDR1 SGHTA, CDR2 FQGNSA. The CDR3 spans 18 residues. V lost 5 bases and J lost 4; bases outside the gene matches: 10.

The V gene is TRBV3-1, the J gene TRBJ1-2; D is perhaps TRBD1 (5 bases). The CDR3 is 15 residues long. V lost 4 bases, J lost 0 bases, and 12 bases lay in between. Germline lookup yields CDR1 LGHDT and CDR2 YNNKEL (reference sequence). The CDR3 sequence: CASSPDKGANYGYTF. DNA of the CDR3: TGTGCCAGCAGCCCTGACAAAGGGGCTAACTATGGCTACACCTTC.

This chain connects TRBV18 to TRBJ2-7; the D is unclear. The V end lost 2 bases, the J end lost 5 bases, and 16 bases lay between the germline ends. CDR1 and CDR2 from the germline V gene are KGHSH and LQKENI. There are 15 residues in the CDR3. CDR3 protein: CASSPGRGGIDEQYF. CDR3 coding DNA: TGTGCCAGCTCACCAGGACGAGGTGGAATCGACGAGCAGTACTTC. Filled out from reference TRBV18 and TRBJ2-7, the complete variable domain reads NAGVMQNPRHLVRRRGQEARLRCSPMKGHSHVYWYRQLPEEGLKFMVYLQKENIIDESGMPKERFSAEFPKEGPSILRIQQVVRGDSAAYFCASSPGRGGIDEQYFGPGTRLTVT.

This clonotype was observed a handful of times. The genes are TRBV7-2 and TRBJ2-1; D remains ambiguous. Trimming pared 5 bases from V and 0 bases from J, leaving 11 bases between. The CDR3 is made up of 15 amino acids. Germline CDR1 reads SGHTA; CDR2 reads FQGNSA. For the CDR3, the DNA is TGTGCCAGCAGCCTTGCTTTGAGCTCCTACAATGAGCAGTTCTTC. Translating gives CASSLALSSYNEQFF.

This clonotype was detected a few times. The chain carries TRBV5-1 and TRBJ2-5; 8 nucleotides line up with TRBD2. The CDR3 loop spans 14 amino acids. With V trimmed by 2 bases and J by 11 bases, 11 bases remained unmatched. The germline CDR1 and CDR2 sequences are SGHRS and YFSETQ. The CDR3 here is CASSLRLANSEQYF. The CDR3 DNA reads as TGCGCCAGCAGCTTAAGACTAGCGAACTCGGAGCAGTACTTC.

This clonotype came up once. The gene calls are TRBV29-1 and TRBJ2-5, with D hard to call. Trimming stripped 7 bases from V and 5 bases from J, with 17 bases between. This CDR3 contains 13 residues. Germline V gene lookup returns CDR1 SQVTM and CDR2 ANQGSEA. CDR3 residues: CSAVTPFGETQYF. CDR3 DNA: TGCAGCGCTGTGACGCCCTTCGGGGAGACCCAGTACTTC.

This rearrangement joins TRBV29-1 to TRBJ1-1; TRBD1 aligns across 9 bases. Trimming took 4 bases from V and 1 from J; bases not matched to a gene: 4. This CDR3 is built from 14 residues. The V gene's germline CDR1 is SQVTM and CDR2 ANQGSEA. The chain's CDR3 is CSVGGTGQNTEAFF. CDR3 nucleotides: TGCAGCGTTGGAGGGACAGGGCAGAACACTGAAGCTTTCTTT. The complete variable domain, with remaining parts taken from reference TRBV29-1 and TRBJ1-1, reads SAVISQKPSRDICQRGTSLTIQCQVDSQVTMMFWYRQQPGQSLTLIATANQGSEATYESGFVIDKFPISRPNLTFSTLTVSNMSPEDSSIYLCSVGGTGQNTEAFFGQGTRLTVV.

The rearrangement uses TRBV27 and TRBJ2-5; 10 nucleotides agree with TRBD1. Unmatched junction bases numbered 5, after V lost 6 bases and J lost 1 base. The CDR3 runs to 15 residues. Germline CDR1 reads MNHEY; CDR2 reads SMNVEV (reference sequence). The DNA of the CDR3 is TGTGCCAGCAGCTGGGGGACAGGGGTCCAAGAGACCCAGTACTTC. Translating it yields CASSWGTGVQETQYF.

The rearrangement uses TRBV20-1 and TRBJ2-1, with 7 bases matching TRBD1. This CDR3 spans 13 amino acids. Germline trimming cut 4 bases from V and 7 bases from J; bases unmatched to any gene: 7. The germline gives CDR1 DFQATT, CDR2 SNEGSKA (reference sequence). In DNA, the CDR3 is TGCAGTGCTATTAAACAGGGGCAGAATGAGCAGTTCTTC. This encodes CSAIKQGQNEQFF.